This T cell receptor (beta chain) was documented in a study of beta chain features in type 1 diabetes. General study points: For Type 1 diabetes patients, all four CD4+ subsets carried TCRB CDR3s that were moderately but significantly shorter. When VDJ junctions were examined, type 1 diabetes patients showed fewer insertions and more deletions.

This clone has only a few counts. What it binds is not known. Expressed TCRB transcripts were sequenced because the entire RNA isolate underwent reverse transcription. Libraries were prepared by immunoSEQ multiplex PCR; TCRdb keeps only in-frame clonotypes and omits some of them. In the table there are about 150,000 clones, 8.1% of which are singletons. Germline CDR1 reads SEHNR; CDR2 reads FQNEAQ (reference sequence). The CDR3 spans 14 residues. Trimming cost V 6 bases and J 5 bases, with 16 bases left between them. CD45RO/CCR7/CD25/CD127/CD95/CD27 separated CD4+ naive, central memory, regulatory and stem cell-like memory cells by sorting.

The sequence came from a man younger than 30 in good health. The chain combines TRBV7-9 with TRBJ1-1; perhaps TRBD1 as D (5 bases). Material: central memory CD4+ T cells from blood. The chain's CDR3 is CASRDSGRATEAFF. The CDR3 DNA sequence: TGTGCCAGCAGGGATTCAGGGCGCGCGACTGAAGCTTTCTTT.